The subject of this entry is one T cell receptor (beta chain). This entry belongs to a study of type 1 and type 2 diabetes patients. V shed 5 bases, J shed 10 bases, and the junction held 9 bases outside the gene matches. The germline CDR1 and CDR2 sequences are SEHNR and FQNEAQ (reference sequence). The CDR3 is 15 amino acids. Genomic DNA was the PCR template. Multiplex PCR with 30 forward and 13 reverse primers amplified the TCR beta CDR3. TCRdb analysed the multiplex PCR reads with MiXCR anew, one entry per CDR3 protein. The table includes about 290,000 distinct CDR3 sequences, roughly 50% detected once. No donor had another autoimmune disease or recent infection within four weeks.

This receptor was taken from a man aged 18 to 29 with type 2 diabetes. The V gene is TRBV7-9, the J gene TRBJ1-6; TRBD1 matches at 9 bases. The sequenced sample was peripheral blood mononuclear cells (PBMCs). DNA of the CDR3: TGTGCCAGCAGCCCCCGGGACAGGGCCTACTCACCCCTCCACTTT. This encodes CASSPRDRAYSPLHF.